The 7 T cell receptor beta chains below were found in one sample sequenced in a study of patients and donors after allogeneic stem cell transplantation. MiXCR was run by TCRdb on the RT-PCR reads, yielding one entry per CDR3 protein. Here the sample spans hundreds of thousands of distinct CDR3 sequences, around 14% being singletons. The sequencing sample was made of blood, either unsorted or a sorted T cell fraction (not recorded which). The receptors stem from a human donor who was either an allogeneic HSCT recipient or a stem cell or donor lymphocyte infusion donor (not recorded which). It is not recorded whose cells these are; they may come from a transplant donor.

The CDR3 reads CASSQDNIVAFGYTF. DNA for the CDR3: TGTGCCAGCAGCCAAGATAACATCGTAGCGTTTGGCTACACCTTC. The chain joins TRBV3-1 to TRBJ1-2; D unclear. Per germline, CDR1 LGHDT and CDR2 YNNKEL (reference sequence). This CDR3 contains 15 residues. Trimming removed 0 bases at V and 7 bases at J, with 15 bases between.

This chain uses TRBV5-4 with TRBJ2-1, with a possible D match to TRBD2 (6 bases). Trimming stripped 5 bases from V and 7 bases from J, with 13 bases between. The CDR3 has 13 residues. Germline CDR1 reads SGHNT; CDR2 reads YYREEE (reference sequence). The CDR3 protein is CASREGLRNEQFF. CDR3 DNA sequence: TGTGCCAGCAGGGAGGGCCTAAGAAATGAGCAGTTCTTC.

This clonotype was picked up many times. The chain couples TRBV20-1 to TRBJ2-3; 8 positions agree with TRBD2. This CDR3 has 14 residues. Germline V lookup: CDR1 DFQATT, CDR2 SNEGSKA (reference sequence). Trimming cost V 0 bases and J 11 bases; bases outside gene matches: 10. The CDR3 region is CSARDPGGATLQYF. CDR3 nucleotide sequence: TGCAGTGCTAGAGATCCCGGGGGGGCTACTTTGCAGTATTTT.

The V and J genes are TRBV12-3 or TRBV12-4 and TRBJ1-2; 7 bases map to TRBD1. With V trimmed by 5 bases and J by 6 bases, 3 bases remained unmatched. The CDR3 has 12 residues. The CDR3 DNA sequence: TGTGCCAGCAGTCCTACAGGGGATGGCTACACCTTC. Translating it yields CASSPTGDGYTF.

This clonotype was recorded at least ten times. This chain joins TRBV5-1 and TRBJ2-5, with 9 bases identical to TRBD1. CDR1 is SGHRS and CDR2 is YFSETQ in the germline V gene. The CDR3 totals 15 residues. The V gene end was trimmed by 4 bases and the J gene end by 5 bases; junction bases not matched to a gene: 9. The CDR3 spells CASSPRTGGVETQYF. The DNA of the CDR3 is TGCGCCAGCAGCCCCCGCACAGGGGGCGTGGAGACCCAGTACTTC.

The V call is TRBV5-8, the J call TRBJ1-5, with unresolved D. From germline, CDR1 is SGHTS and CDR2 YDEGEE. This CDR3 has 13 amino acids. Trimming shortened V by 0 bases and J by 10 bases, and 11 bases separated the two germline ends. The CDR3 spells CASSLGTSKPQHF. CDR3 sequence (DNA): TGTGCCAGCAGCTTGGGGACCTCAAAACCCCAGCATTTT.

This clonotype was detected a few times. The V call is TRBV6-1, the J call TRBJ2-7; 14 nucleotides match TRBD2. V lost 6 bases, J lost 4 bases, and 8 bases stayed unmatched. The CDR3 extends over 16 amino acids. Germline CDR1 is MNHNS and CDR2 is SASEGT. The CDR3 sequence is CASSSLGTSGRYEQYF. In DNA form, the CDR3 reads TGTGCCAGCAGCTCCCTCGGGACTAGCGGGAGATACGAGCAGTACTTC.